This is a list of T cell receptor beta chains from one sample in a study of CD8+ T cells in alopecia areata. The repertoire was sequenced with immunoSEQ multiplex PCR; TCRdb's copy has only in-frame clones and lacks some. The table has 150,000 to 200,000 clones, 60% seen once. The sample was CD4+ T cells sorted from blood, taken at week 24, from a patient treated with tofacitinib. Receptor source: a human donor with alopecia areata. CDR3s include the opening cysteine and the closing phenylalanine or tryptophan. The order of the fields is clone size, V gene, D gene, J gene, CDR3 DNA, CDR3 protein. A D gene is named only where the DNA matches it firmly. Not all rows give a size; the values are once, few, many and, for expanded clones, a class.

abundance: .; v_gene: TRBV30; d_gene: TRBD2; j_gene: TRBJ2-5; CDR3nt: TGTGCCTGGGGGACCGGGACTAATCCAGAGACCCAGTACTTC; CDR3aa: CAWGTGTNPETQYF
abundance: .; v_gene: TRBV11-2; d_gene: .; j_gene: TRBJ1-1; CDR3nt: TGTGCCAGCAGCTTTTCTCTCGCGTCGAACACTGAAGCTTTCTTT; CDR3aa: CASSFSLASNTEAFF
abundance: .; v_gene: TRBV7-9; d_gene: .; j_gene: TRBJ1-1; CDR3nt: TGTGCCAGCAGCACAAGAAGGACAACGGCTGAAGCTTTCTTT; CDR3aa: CASSTRRTTAEAFF
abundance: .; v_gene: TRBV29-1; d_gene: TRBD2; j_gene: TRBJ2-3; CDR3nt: TGCAGCGTGAGACTAGCGGGGCCAGATACGCAGTATTTT; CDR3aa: CSVRLAGPDTQYF
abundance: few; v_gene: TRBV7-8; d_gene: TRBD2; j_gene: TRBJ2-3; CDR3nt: TGTGCCAGCAGCTTAAGTCTAGCGGGGAGCACAGATACGCAGTATTTT; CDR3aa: CASSLSLAGSTDTQYF
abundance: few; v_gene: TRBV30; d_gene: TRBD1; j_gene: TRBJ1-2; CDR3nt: TGTGCCTGGAGTGGGCAGGGGGTGGGAGGCTACACCTTC; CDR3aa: CAWSGQGVGGYTF
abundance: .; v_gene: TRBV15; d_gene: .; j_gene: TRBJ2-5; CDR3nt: TGTGCCACCAGCAGAGCTAACCGACAAGAGACCCAGTACTTC; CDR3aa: CATSRANRQETQYF
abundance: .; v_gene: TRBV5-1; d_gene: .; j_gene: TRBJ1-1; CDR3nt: TGCGCCAGCAGTGATGAGAGAGAAGCTTTCTTT; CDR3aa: CASSDEREAFF
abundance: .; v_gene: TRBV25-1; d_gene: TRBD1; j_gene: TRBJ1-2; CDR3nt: TGTGCCAGCGGACAGGACTATGGCTACACCTTC; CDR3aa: CASGQDYGYTF
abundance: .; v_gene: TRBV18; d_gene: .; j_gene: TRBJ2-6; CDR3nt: TGTGCCAGCTCACCTGACCGATCTGGGGCCAACGTCCTGACTTTC; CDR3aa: CASSPDRSGANVLTF
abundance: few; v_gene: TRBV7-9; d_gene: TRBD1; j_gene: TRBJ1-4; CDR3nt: TGTGCCAGCAGCCGAGGACAGGGGAATGAAAAACTGTTTTTT; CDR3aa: CASSRGQGNEKLFF
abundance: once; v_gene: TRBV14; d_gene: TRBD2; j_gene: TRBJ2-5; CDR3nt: TGTGCCAGCAGCCAAGTCCAACTAGCGGATCAAGAGACCCAGTACTTC; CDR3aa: CASSQVQLADQETQYF
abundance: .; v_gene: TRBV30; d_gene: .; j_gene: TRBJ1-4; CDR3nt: TGTGCCTGCCCTTTGGGGGGCGCCGGAAAACTGTTTTTT; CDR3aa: CACPLGGAGKLFF
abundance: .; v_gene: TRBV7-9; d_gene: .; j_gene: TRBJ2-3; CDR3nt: TGTGCCAGCAGCTTAGTTCGGGACACAGATACGCAGTATTTT; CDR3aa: CASSLVRDTDTQYF
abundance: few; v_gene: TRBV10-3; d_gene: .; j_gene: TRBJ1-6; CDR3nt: TGTGCCGTCAGTGATCGGCGACTGCTGTTACGGAGCTCCTATAATTCACCCCTCCACTTT; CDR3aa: CAVSDRRLLLRSSYNSPLHF
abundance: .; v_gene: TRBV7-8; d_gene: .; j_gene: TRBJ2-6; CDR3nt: TGTGCCAGCAGCTTAGAAGAGCCCTCTGGGGCCAACGTCCTGACTTTC; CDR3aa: CASSLEEPSGANVLTF
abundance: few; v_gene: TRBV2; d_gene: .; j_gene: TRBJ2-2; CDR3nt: TGTGCCAGCAGTGAAGGGGGCACCGGGGAGCTGTTTTTT; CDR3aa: CASSEGGTGELFF
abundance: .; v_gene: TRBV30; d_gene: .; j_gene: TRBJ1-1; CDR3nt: TGTGCCTGGATACGGGCGCGCGAAGCTTTCTTT; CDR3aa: CAWIRAREAFF
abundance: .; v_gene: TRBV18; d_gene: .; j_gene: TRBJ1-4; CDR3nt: TGTGCCAGCTCAAAAGACAGCTCAACTAATGAAAAACTGTTTTTT; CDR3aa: CASSKDSSTNEKLFF
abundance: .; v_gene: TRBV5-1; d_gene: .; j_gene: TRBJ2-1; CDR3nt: TGCGCCAGCAGCTTGGGGACACCAGTTTTATACAATGAGCAGTTCTTC; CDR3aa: CASSLGTPVLYNEQFF
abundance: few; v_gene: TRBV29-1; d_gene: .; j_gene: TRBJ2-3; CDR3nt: TGCAGCGTGCCCGGGACACTAATACACACAGATACGCAGTATTTT; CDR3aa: CSVPGTLIHTDTQYF
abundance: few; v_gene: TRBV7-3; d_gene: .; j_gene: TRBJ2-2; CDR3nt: TGTGCCAGCAGCTTACCCCGGGGGGAGCTGTTTTTT; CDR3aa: CASSLPRGELFF
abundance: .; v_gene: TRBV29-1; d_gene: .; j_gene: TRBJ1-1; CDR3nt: TGCAGCGTCCTAGTCCCCTTGAACACTGAAGCTTTCTTT; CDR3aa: CSVLVPLNTEAFF
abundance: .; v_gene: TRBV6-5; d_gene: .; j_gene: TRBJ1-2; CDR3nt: TGTGCCAGCAGTATAGGGGAAACTCACGGCTACACCTTC; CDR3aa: CASSIGETHGYTF
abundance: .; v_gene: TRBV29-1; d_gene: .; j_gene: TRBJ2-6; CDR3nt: TGCAGCGTTGAACCCCAATCTGGGGCCAACGTCCTGACTTTC; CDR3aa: CSVEPQSGANVLTF
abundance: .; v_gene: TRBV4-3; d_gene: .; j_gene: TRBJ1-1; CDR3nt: TGCGCCAGCAGCCACCCCCCGGGTGGGAACACTGAAGCTTTCTTT; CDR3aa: CASSHPPGGNTEAFF
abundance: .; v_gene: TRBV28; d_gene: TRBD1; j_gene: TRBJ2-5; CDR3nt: TGTGCCAGCAGGAGAGGGGGCGCGGGAGAGACCCAGTACTTC; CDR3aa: CASRRGGAGETQYF
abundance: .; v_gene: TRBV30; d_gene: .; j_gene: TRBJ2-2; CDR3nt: TGTGCCTGGGATGACTTCGGGACAACCAACACCGGGGAGCTGTTTTTT; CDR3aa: CAWDDFGTTNTGELFF
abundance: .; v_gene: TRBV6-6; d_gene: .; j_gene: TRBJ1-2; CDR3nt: TGTGCCAGCAGTTACGCAGTGAGGGACTATGGCTACACCTTC; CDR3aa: CASSYAVRDYGYTF
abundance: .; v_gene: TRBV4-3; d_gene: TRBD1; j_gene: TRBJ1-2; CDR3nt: TGCGCCAGCAGCCAAGATGCAGGGACAGATGGCTACACCTTC; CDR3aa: CASSQDAGTDGYTF
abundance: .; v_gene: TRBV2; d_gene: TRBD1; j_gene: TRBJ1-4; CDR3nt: TGTGCCAGCAGTGCTGACAGGGGAATTAATGAAAAACTGTTTTTT; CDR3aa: CASSADRGINEKLFF
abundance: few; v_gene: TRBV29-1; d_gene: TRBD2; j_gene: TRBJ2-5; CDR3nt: TGCAGCGTTGATCCTAGCGGAGAGACCCAGTACTTC; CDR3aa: CSVDPSGETQYF
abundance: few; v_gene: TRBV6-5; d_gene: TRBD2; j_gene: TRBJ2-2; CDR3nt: TGTGCCAGCAGTCTAGCGGGGCCGAACACCGGGGAGCTGTTTTTT; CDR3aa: CASSLAGPNTGELFF
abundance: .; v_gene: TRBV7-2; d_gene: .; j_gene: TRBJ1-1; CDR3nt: TGTGCCAGCAGCTTAGTGGTATCGGGGGGCAGAGCTTTCTTT; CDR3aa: CASSLVVSGGRAFF
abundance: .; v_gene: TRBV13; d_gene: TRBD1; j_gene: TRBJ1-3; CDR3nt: TGTGCCAGCAGCTCCCGCGGGACAGGGGCTGGAAACACCATATATTTT; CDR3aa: CASSSRGTGAGNTIYF
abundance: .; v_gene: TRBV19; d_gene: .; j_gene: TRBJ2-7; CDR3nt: TGTGCCAGTAGTATCTCTAGGTGGCGCGAGCAGTACTTC; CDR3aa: CASSISRWREQYF
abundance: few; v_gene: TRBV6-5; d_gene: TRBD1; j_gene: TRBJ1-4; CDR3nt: TGTGCCAGCAGTTATGGGACAGGGGGTTCTAATGAAAAACTGTTTTTT; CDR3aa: CASSYGTGGSNEKLFF
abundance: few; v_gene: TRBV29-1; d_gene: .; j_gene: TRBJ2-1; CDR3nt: TGCAGCGTCCCCCCGTTAAGGGGGGACTACAATGAGCAGTTCTTC; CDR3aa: CSVPPLRGDYNEQFF
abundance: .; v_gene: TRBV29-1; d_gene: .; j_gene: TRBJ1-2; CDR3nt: TGCAGCGTTGAAGATAGGTCGGGCGGTGGCTACACCTTC; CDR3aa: CSVEDRSGGGYTF
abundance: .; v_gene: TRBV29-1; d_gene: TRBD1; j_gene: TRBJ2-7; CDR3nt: TGCAGCGTTCGACAGGGTTCTCCCGAGCAGTACTTC; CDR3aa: CSVRQGSPEQYF
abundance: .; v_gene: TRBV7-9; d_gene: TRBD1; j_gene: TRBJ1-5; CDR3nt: TGTGCCAGCAGCTTAAGCCGGACAGGGGCAGTCAATCAGCCCCAGCATTTT; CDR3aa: CASSLSRTGAVNQPQHF
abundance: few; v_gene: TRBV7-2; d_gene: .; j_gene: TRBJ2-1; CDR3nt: TGTGCCAGCCGACGGGGGAATGAGCAGTTCTTC; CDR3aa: CASRRGNEQFF
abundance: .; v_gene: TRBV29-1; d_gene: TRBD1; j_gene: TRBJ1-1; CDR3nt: TGCAGCGCGGAGGCCGGGACAGGCGGCACTGAAGCTTTCTTT; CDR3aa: CSAEAGTGGTEAFF
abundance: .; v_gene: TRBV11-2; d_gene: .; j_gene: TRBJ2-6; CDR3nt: TGTGCCAGCACCCTAGGTCTGGGTTCTGGGGCCAACGTCCTGACTTTC; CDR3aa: CASTLGLGSGANVLTF
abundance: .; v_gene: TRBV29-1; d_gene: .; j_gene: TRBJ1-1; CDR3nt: TGCAGCGTTGCCCTGAAAAACACTGAAGCTTTCTTT; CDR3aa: CSVALKNTEAFF
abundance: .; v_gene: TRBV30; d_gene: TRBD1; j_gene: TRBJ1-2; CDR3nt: TGTGCCTGGATTCCTAGGGACAGGGAAAGGAAGGGCTACACCTTC; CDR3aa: CAWIPRDRERKGYTF
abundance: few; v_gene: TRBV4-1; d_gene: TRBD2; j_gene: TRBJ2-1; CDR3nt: TGCGCCAGCAGCCCGCCGGGACTAGTGGGTGGTGAGCAGTTCTTC; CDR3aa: CASSPPGLVGGEQFF
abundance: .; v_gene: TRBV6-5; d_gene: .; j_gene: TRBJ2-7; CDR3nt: TGTGCCAGCAGTTACTCCGCTGACAGTTACGAGCAGTACTTC; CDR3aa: CASSYSADSYEQYF
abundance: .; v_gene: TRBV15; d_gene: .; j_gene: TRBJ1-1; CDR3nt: TGTGCCACCAGCAGTGGACAGACGAACACTGAAGCTTTCTTT; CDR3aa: CATSSGQTNTEAFF
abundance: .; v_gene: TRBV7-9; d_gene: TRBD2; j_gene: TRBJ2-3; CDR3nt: TGTGCCAGCTCCCGGGGCGGGAGGTCAGATACGCAGTATTTT; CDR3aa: CASSRGGRSDTQYF
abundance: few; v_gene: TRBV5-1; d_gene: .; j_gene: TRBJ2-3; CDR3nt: TGCGCCAGCAGCTCGGAGGACCCCTTCACAGATACGCAGTATTTT; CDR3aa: CASSSEDPFTDTQYF
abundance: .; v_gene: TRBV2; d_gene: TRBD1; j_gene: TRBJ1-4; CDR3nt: TGTGCCAGCAGTGAGAAGACAGGGGTAAATGAAAAACTGTTTTTT; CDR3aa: CASSEKTGVNEKLFF